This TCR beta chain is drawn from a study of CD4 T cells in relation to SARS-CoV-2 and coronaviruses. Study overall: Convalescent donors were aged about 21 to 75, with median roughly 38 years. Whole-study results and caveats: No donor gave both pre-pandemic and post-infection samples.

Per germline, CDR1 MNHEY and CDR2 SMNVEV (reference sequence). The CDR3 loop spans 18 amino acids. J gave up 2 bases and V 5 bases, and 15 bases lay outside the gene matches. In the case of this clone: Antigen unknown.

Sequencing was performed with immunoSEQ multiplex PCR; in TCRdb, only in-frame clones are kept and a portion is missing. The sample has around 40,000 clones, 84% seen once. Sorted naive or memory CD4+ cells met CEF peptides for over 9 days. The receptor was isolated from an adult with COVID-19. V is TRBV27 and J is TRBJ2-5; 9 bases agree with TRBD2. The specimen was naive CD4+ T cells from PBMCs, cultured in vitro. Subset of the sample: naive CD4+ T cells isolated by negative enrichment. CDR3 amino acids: CASSPIRGGRALQETQYF. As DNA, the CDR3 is TGTGCCAGCAGTCCCATTAGGGGCGGGAGGGCCCTACAAGAGACCCAGTACTTC.